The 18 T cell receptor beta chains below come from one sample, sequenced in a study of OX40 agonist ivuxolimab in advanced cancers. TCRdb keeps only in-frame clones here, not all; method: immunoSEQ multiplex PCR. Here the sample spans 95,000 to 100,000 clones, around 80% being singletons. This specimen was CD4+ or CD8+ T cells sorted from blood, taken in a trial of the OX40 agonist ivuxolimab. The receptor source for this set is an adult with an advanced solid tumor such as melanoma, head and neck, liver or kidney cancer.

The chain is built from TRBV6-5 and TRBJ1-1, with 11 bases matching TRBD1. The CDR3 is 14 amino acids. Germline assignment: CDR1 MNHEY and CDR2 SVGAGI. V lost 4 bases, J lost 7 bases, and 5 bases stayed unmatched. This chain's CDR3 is CASSSRDRGFEAFF. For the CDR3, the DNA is TGTGCCAGCAGTTCCCGGGACAGGGGGTTTGAAGCTTTCTTT.

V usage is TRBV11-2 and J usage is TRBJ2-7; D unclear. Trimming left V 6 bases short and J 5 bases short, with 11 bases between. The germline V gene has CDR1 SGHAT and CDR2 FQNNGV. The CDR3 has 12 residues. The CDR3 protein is CASRFAAHEQYF. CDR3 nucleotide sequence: TGTGCCAGCAGATTCGCGGCCCACGAGCAGTACTTC.

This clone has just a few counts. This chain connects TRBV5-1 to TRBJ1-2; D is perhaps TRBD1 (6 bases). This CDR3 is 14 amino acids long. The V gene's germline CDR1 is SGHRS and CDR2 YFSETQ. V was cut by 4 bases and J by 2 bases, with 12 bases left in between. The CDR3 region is CASSLTDRNYGYTF. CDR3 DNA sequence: TGCGCCAGCAGCCTCACCGACAGGAACTATGGCTACACCTTC.

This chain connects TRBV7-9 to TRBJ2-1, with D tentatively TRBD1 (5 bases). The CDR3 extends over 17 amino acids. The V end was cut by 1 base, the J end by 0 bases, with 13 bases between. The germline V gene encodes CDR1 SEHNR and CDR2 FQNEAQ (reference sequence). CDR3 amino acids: CASSLDGWTPSYNEQFF. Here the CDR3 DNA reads TGTGCCAGCAGCTTAGATGGTTGGACACCCTCCTACAATGAGCAGTTCTTC.

The CDR3 sequence is CASRAAGLYNEQFF. The CDR3 bases are TGTGCCAGCAGAGCCGCGGGACTCTACAATGAGCAGTTCTTC. The rearrangement joins TRBV2 to TRBJ2-1; D may be TRBD2 (6 bases). Germline CDR1 SNHLY, CDR2 FYNNEI. Trimming shortened V by 6 bases and J by 3 bases, and 12 bases separated the two germline ends. This CDR3 is 14 amino acids long.

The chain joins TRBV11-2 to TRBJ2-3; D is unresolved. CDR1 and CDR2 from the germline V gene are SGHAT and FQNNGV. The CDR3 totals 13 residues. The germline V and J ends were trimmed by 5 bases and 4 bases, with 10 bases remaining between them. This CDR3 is CASSVIRADTQYF. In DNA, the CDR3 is TGTGCCAGCAGCGTTATTAGAGCAGATACGCAGTATTTT.

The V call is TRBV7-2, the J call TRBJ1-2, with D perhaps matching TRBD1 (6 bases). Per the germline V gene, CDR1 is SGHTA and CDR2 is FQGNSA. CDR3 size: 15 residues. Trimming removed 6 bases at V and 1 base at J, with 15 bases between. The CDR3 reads CASRRGGSDNYGYTF. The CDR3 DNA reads TGTGCCAGCAGACGAGGGGGGAGTGATAACTATGGCTACACCTTC.

CDR3 sequence reads: CASSPRVSSRGTDTQYF. For the CDR3, the DNA is TGTGCCAGCTCACCACGGGTATCCTCGAGAGGCACAGATACGCAGTATTTT. V is TRBV18 and J is TRBJ2-3; D is uncertain. This CDR3 has 17 amino acids. Trimming cost V 1 base and J 1 base, with 15 bases left between them. Germline CDR1 and CDR2: KGHSH and LQKENI.

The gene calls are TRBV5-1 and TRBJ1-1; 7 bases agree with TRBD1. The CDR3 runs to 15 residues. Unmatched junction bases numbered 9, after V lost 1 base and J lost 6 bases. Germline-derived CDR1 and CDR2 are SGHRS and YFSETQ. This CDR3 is CASSLRQGQPSEAFF. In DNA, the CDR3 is TGCGCCAGCAGCTTGAGACAGGGCCAACCGTCTGAAGCTTTCTTT.

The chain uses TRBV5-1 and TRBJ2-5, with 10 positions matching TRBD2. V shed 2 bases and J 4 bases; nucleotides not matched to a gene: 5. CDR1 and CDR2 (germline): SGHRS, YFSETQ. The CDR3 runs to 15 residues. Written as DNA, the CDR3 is TGCGCCAGCAGCTTAGGGACTAGCGTCGGAGAGACCCAGTACTTC. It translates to CASSLGTSVGETQYF.

The CDR3 loop is CASRQGDTQYF. DNA of the CDR3: TGTGCCAGTAGGCAGGGGGATACGCAGTATTTT. This chain uses TRBV19 with TRBJ2-3; tentative D call: TRBD1 (6 bases). The V end was cut by 6 bases, the J end by 6 bases, with 7 bases between. This CDR3 spans 11 amino acids. The germline V gene has CDR1 LNHDA and CDR2 SQIVND (reference sequence).

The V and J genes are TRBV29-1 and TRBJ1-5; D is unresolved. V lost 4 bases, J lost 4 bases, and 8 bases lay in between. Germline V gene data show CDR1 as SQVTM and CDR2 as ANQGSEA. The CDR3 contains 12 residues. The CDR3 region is CSVVEGNQPQHF. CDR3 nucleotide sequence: TGCAGCGTTGTAGAGGGTAATCAGCCCCAGCATTTT.

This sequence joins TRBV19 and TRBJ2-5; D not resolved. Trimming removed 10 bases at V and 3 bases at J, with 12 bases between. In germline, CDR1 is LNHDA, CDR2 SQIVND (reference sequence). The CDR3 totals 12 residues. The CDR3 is CATQVGEETQYF. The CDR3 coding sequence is TGTGCCACCCAAGTTGGAGAAGAGACCCAGTACTTC.

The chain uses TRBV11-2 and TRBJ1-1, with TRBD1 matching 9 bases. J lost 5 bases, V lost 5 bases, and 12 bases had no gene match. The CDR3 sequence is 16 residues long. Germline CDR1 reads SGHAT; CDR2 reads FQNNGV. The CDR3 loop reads CASSPPRGQGKTEAFF. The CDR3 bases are TGTGCCAGCAGCCCTCCCCGGGGACAGGGAAAAACTGAAGCTTTCTTT.

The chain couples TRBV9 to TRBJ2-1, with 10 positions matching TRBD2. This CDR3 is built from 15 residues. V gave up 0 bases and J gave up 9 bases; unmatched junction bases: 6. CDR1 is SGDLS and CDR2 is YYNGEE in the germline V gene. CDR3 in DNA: TGTGCCAGCAGCGTAGAAGGGTCTAGCGGGGGTGAGCAGTTCTTC. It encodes CASSVEGSSGGEQFF.

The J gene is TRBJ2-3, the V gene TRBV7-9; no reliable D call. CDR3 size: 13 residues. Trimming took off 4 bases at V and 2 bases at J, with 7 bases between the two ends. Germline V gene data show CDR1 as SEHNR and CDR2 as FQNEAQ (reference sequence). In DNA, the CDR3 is TGTGCCAGCAGCTCCAGACACACAGATACGCAGTATTTT. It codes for CASSSRHTDTQYF.

The CDR3 DNA reads TGCGCCAGCAGCAGGTGGGGGGGCGGCACAGATACGCAGTATTTT. Amino acids: CASSRWGGGTDTQYF. The chain employs TRBV5-1 and TRBJ2-3; D possibly corresponds to TRBD2 (7 bases). The CDR3 is 15 residues long. The germline V gene encodes CDR1 SGHRS and CDR2 YFSETQ. The germline V and J ends were trimmed by 4 bases and 1 base, with 13 bases remaining between them.

CDR3 DNA: TGTGCCAGCAGTTCGTTTGGGGGAGGAAACACCATATATTTT. Its protein is CASSSFGGGNTIYF. The chain joins TRBV7-2 to TRBJ1-3; a possible D gene is TRBD1 (5 bases). The CDR3 is made up of 14 amino acids. Between the trimmed V and J ends, which lost 6 bases and 4 bases, there was a span of 13 bases. Germline V gene sequence: CDR1 SGHTA, CDR2 FQGNSA.